This TCR beta chain was profiled in a study of T cells in Graves' hyperthyroidism and ophthalmopathy. This CDR3 region has 14 residues. The V end lost 0 bases, the J end lost 6 bases, and 11 bases lay between the germline ends. Per the germline V gene, CDR1 is SGDLS and CDR2 is YYNGEE. Overall study results and limits: In blood, most of the thyroid clonotypes expanded above 0.001 were also present.

This clonotype has only a few counts. Antigen unknown. TCR beta CDR3 regions were amplified from RNA transcripts. When the TCR CDR3 underwent first-round RT-PCR, the HTBI primer set was used. TCRdb re-called the multiplex PCR reads with MiXCR, one entry per CDR3 protein. The table lists under 800,000 distinct CDR3 sequences, 14% of them singletons, with 10% in the top ten. Sequenced: blood. The V and J genes are TRBV9 and TRBJ2-3; D gene unclear. This sequence originates from a woman younger than 30 with Graves' hyperthyroidism. CDR3 sequence: CASSVDVRLDTQYF. The CDR3 region has the DNA TGTGCCAGCAGCGTAGATGTGCGGTTGGATACGCAGTATTTT.